Listed below are T cell receptor beta chains from one sample, sequenced in a study of control samples from healthy donors and cancer patients. Some clones are missing from TCRdb's copy, which holds only in-frame ones; the method was immunoSEQ multiplex PCR. Of 150,000 to 200,000 clones listed, 90% were seen once; the top ten hold more than 1.3%. Sequencing used blood. The receptor set was obtained from a woman aged 45-60 years in good health. Both conserved end residues are trimmed from each CDR3.

>TRBV19|TRBJ1-1
ASKTLGLNTEAF
>TRBV3-1/TRBV3-2|TRBJ2-1
ASSPGSYNEQF
>TRBV19|TRBJ2-5
ASSTSRPAQETQY
>TRBV29-1|TRBJ2-2
SMPAGATGELF
>TRBV3-1/TRBV3-2|TRBJ2-3
ASSQEIAVETGADTQY
>TRBV5-5|TRBJ1-4
ASSLGEGPLNEKLF
>TRBV7-3|TRBJ2-1
ASSQQSTGWNEQF
>TRBV5-1|TRBJ1-2
ASSLNLPGVSGYT
>TRBV2|TRBJ1-3
ASSARTEKSTIY
>TRBV19|TRBJ2-1
ASRSWGGANEQF
>TRBV9|TRBJ1-4
ASSVGFGTTNEKLF